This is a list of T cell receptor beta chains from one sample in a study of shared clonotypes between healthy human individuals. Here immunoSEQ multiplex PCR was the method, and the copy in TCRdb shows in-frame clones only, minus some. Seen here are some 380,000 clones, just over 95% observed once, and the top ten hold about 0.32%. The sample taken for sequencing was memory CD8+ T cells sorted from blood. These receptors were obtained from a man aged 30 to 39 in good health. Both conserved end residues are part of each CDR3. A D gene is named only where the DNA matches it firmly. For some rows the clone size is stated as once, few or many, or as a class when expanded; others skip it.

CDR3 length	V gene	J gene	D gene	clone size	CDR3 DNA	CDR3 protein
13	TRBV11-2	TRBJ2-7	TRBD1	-	TGTGCCAGCAGCCTCCGGACAGGGCTCGAGCAGTACTTC	CASSLRTGLEQYF
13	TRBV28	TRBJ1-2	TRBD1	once	TGTGCCAGCAGTGGACAGGCCAACTATGGCTACACCTTC	CASSGQANYGYTF
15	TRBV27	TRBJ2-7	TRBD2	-	TGTGCCAGCAGTCCCCGACTAGCGGGGCACTACGAGCAGTACTTC	CASSPRLAGHYEQYF
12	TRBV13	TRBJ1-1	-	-	TGTGCCAGCAGCTCCGTGAACACTGAAGCTTTCTTT	CASSSVNTEAFF
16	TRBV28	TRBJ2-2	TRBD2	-	TGTGCCAGCTTCAACCCTTCGGGAGGGCTCACCGGGGAGCTGTTTTTT	CASFNPSGGLTGELFF
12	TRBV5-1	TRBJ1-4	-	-	TGCGCCAGCAGCGAAGGGGGTTATGGGCTGTTTTTT	CASSEGGYGLFF
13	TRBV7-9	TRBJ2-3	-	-	TGTGCCAGCAGCCGGCTGGGGTCAGATACGCAGTATTTT	CASSRLGSDTQYF
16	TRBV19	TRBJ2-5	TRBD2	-	TGTGCCAGTAGTATCGCCCTAGCGGGAGTTGTAGAGACCCAGTACTTC	CASSIALAGVVETQYF
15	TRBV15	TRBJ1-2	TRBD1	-	TGTGCCACCAGCAGAGGACGGACAGGGGGCGTTGGCTACACCTTC	CATSRGRTGGVGYTF
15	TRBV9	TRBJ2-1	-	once	TGTGCCAGCAGCGAGGGGGGAACGGTCTACAATGAGCAGTTCTTC	CASSEGGTVYNEQFF
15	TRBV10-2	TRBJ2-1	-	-	TGCGCCAGCAGTGAATGGGCGGGTTCCTACAATGAGCAGTTCTTC	CASSEWAGSYNEQFF
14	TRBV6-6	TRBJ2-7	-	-	TGTGCCAGCAGTTACAATAAGGGGTCCTACGAGCAGTACTTC	CASSYNKGSYEQYF
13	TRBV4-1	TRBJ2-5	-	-	TGCGCCAGCAGTAGGACTGGACAAGAGACCCAGTACTTC	CASSRTGQETQYF
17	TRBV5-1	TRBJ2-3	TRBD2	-	TGCGCCAGCAGCCCCCCCCCGGGACTAGCGGGAGATTCTACGCAGTATTTT	CASSPPPGLAGDSTQYF
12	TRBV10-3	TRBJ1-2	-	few	TGTGCCATCAGTTCACACAAAGAGGGCTACACCTTC	CAISSHKEGYTF
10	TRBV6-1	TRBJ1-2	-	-	TGTGCCAGCAGTGAAGGTGGCTACACCTTC	CASSEGGYTF
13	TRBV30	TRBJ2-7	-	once	TGTGCCTGGAGTGCATACAGGGGAGGCGAGCAGTACTTC	CAWSAYRGGEQYF
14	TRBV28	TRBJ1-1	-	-	TGTGCCAGCAGTTTCGGAGCACCGAACACTGAAGCTTTCTTT	CASSFGAPNTEAFF
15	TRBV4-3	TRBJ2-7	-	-	TGCGCCAGCAGCCAAGCCGCTCAGGGGTATTACGAGCAGTACTTC	CASSQAAQGYYEQYF
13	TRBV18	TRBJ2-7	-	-	TGTGCCAGCTCACCCATGGACGGTTGGGAGCAGTACTTC	CASSPMDGWEQYF
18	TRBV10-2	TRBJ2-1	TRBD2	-	TGCGCCAGCAATCCCGGGACTAGCGGGAGAGGATCCTACAATGAGCAGTTCTTC	CASNPGTSGRGSYNEQFF
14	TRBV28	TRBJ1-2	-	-	TGTGCCAGCAGGACCAGCCCCATTAACTATGGCTACACCTTC	CASRTSPINYGYTF
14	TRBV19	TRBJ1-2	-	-	TGTGCCAGTAGTCCCAGTTGGGGGGACTATGGCTACACCTTC	CASSPSWGDYGYTF
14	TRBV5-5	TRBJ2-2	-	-	TGTGCCAGCAGTCAGGGACTGGACACCGGGGAGCTGTTTTTT	CASSQGLDTGELFF